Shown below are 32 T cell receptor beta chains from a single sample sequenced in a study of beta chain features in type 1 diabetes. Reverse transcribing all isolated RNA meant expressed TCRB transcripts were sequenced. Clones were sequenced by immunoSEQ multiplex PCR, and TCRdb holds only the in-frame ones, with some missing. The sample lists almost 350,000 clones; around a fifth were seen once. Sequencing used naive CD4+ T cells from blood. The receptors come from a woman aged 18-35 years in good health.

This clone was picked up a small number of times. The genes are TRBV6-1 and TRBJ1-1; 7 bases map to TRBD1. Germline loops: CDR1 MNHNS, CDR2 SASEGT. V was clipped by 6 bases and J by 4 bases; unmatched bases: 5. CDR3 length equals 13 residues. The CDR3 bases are TGTGCCAGCAGCCTGACAGGGCTCACTGAAGCTTTCTTT. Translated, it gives CASSLTGLTEAFF.

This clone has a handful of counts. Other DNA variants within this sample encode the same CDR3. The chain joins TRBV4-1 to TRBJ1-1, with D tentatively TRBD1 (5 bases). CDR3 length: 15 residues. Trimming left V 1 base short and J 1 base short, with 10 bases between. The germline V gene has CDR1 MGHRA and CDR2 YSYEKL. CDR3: CASSQGQGPNTEAFF. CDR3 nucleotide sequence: TGCGCCAGCAGCCAAGGTCAGGGCCCGAACACTGAAGCTTTCTTT.

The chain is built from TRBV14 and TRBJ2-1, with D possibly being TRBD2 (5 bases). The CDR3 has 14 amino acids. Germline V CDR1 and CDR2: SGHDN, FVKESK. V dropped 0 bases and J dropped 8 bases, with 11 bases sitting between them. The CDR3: CASSQDVARDEQFF. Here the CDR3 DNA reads TGTGCCAGCAGCCAAGATGTGGCGAGGGATGAGCAGTTCTTC. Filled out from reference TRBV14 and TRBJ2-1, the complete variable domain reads EAGVTQFPSHSVIEKGQTVTLRCDPISGHDNLYWYRRVMGKEIKFLLHFVKESKQDESGMPNNRFLAERTGGTYSTLKVQPAELEDSGVYFCASSQDVARDEQFFGPGTRLTVL.

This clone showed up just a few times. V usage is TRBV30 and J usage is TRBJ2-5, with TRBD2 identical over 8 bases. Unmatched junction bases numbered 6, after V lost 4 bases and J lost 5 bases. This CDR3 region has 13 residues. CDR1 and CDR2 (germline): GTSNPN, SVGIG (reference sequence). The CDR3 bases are TGTGCCTGGACGGGGGGGGAGGGGGAGACCCAGTACTTC. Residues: CAWTGGEGETQYF.

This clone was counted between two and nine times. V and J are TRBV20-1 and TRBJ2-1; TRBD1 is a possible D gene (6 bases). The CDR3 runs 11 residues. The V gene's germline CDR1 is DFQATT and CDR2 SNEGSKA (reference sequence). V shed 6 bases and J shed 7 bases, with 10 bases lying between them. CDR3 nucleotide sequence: TGCAGTGCCTACGGACAGAATGAGCAGTTCTTC. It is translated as CSAYGQNEQFF.

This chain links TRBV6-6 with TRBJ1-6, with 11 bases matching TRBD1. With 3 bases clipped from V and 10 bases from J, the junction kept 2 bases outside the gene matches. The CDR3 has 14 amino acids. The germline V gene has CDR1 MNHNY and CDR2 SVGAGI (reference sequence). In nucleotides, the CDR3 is TGTGCCAGCAGTTATGGACAGGGGGCCTCACCCCTCCACTTT. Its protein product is CASSYGQGASPLHF.

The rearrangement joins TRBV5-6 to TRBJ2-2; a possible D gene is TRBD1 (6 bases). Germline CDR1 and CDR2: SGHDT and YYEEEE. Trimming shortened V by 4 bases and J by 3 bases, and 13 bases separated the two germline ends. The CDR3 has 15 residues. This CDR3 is CASSRTGLDTGELFF. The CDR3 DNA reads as TGTGCCAGCAGCCGCACAGGGTTGGACACCGGGGAGCTGTTTTTT. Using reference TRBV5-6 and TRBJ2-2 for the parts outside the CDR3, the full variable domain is DAGVTQSPTHLIKTRGQQVTLRCSPKSGHDTVSWYQQALGQGPQFIFQYYEEEERQRGNFPDRFSGHQFPNYSSELNVNALLLGDSALYLCASSRTGLDTGELFFGEGSRLTVL.

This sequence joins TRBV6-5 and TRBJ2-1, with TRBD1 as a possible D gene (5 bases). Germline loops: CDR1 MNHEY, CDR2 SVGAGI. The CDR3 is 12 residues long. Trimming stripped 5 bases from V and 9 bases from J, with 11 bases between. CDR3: CASSDQGGEQFF. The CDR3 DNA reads TGTGCCAGCAGTGACCAGGGTGGTGAGCAGTTCTTC.

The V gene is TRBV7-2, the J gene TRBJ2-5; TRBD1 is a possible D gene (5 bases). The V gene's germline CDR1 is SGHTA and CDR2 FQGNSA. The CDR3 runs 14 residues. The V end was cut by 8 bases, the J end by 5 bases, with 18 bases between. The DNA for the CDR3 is TGTGCCAGCGGGGCCGTCGGTGCCTCTGAGACCCAGTACTTC. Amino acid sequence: CASGAVGASETQYF.

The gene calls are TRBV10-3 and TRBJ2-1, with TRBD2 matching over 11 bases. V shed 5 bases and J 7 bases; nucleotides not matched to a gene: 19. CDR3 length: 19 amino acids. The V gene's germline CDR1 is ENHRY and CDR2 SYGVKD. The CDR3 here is CAISRGVTSGIYPSNEQFF. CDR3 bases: TGTGCCATCAGTCGGGGGGTGACTAGCGGGATCTACCCCTCGAATGAGCAGTTCTTC.

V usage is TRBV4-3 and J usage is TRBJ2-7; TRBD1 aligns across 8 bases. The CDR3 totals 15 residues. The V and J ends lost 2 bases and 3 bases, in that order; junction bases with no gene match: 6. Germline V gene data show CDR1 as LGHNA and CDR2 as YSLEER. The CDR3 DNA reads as TGCGCCAGCAGCCAAACACAGGGGGGTTTCTACGAGCAGTACTTC. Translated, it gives CASSQTQGGFYEQYF.

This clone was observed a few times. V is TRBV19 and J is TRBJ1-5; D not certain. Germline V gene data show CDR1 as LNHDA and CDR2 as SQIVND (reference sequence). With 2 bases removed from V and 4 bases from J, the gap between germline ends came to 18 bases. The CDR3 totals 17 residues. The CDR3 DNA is TGTGCCAGTAGTATATCCCCCCCGGGAACCACTAATCAGCCCCAGCATTTT. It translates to CASSISPPGTTNQPQHF. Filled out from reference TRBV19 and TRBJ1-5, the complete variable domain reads DGGITQSPKYLFRKEGQNVTLSCEQNLNHDAMYWYRQDPGQGLRLIYYSQIVNDFQKGDIAEGYSVSREKKESFPLTVTSAQKNPTAFYLCASSISPPGTTNQPQHFGDGTRLSIL.

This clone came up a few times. CDR3 in DNA: TGTGCCAGCAGCGTAGGGAACAGGGAGTTCTACGAGCAGTACTTC. It codes for CASSVGNREFYEQYF. V usage is TRBV9 and J usage is TRBJ2-7; D is possibly TRBD1 (6 bases). Per the germline V gene, CDR1 is SGDLS and CDR2 is YYNGEE. The CDR3 covers 15 residues. V gave up 0 bases and J gave up 3 bases, with 13 bases separating them.

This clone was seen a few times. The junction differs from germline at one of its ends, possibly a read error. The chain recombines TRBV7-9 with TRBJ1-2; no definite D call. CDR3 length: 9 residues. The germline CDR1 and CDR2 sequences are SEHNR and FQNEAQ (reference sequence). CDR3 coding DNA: TGTGCCAGCAGCTTAGCCGGACTCTTC. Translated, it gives CASSLAGLF.

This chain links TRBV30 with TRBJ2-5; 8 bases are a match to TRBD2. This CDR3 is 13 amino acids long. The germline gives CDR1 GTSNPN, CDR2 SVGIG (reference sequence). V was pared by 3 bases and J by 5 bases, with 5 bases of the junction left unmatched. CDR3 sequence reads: CAWSGTSMETQYF. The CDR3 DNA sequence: TGTGCCTGGAGCGGGACTAGTATGGAGACCCAGTACTTC. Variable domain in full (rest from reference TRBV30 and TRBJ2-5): SQTIHQWPATLVQPVGSPLSLECTVEGTSNPNLYWYRQAAGRGLQLLFYSVGIGQISSEVPQNLSASRPQDRQFILSSKKLLLSDSGFYLCAWSGTSMETQYFGPGTRLLVL.

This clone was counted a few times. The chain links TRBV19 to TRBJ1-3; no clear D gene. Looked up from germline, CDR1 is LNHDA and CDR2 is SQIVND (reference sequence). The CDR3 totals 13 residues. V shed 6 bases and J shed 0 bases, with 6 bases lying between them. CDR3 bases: TGTGCCAGTAGGATCGGCTCTGGAAACACCATATATTTT. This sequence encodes CASRIGSGNTIYF.

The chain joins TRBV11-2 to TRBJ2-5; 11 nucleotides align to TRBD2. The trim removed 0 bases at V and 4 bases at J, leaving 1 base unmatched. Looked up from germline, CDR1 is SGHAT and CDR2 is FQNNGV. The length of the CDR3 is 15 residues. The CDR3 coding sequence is TGTGCCAGCAGCTTAGAACTAGCGGGAGCAGAGACCCAGTACTTC. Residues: CASSLELAGAETQYF. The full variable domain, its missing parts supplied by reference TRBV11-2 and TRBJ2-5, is EAGVAQSPRYKIIEKRQSVAFWCNPISGHATLYWYQQILGQGPKLLIQFQNNGVVDDSQLPKDRFSAERLKGVDSTLKIQPAKLEDSAVYLCASSLELAGAETQYFGPGTRLLVL.

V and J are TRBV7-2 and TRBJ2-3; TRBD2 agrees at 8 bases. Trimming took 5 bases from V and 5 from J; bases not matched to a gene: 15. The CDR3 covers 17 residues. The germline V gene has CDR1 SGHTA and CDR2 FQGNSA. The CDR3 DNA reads TGTGCCAGCAGCCAGAGTTCCGGGAGGGCCTGGGGAGATACGCAGTATTTT. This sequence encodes CASSQSSGRAWGDTQYF.

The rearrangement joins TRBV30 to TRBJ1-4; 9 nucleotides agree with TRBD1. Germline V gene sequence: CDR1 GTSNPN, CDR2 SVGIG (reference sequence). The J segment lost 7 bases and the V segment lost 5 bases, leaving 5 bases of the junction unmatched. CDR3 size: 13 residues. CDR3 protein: CAWAGQGPEKLFF. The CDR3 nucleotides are TGTGCCTGGGCGGGACAGGGTCCTGAAAAACTGTTTTTT.

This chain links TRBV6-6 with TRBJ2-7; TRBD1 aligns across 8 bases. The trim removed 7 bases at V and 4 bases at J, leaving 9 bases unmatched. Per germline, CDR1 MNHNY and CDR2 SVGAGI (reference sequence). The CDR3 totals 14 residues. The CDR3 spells CASKETGESYEQYF. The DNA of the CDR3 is TGTGCCAGCAAGGAGACAGGGGAGTCGTACGAGCAGTACTTC.

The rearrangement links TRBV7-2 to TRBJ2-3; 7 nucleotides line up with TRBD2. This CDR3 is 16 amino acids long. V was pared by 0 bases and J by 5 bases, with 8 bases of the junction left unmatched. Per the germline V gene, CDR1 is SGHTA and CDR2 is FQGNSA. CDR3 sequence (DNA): TGTGCCAGCAGCTTAGCAGGGAAGCGGGATGAAGATACGCAGTATTTT. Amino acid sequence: CASSLAGKRDEDTQYF.

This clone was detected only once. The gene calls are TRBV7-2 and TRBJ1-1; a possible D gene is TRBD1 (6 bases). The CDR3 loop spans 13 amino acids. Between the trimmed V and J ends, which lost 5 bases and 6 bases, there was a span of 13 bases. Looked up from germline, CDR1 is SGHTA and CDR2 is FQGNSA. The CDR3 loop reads CASSQLQGAEAFF. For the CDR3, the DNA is TGTGCCAGCAGCCAACTACAGGGAGCTGAAGCTTTCTTT. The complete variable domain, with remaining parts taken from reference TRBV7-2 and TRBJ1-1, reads GAGVSQSPSNKVTEKGKDVELRCDPISGHTALYWYRQSLGQGLEFLIYFQGNSAPDKSGLPSDRFSAERTGGSVSTLTIQRTQQEDSAVYLCASSQLQGAEAFFGQGTRLTVV.

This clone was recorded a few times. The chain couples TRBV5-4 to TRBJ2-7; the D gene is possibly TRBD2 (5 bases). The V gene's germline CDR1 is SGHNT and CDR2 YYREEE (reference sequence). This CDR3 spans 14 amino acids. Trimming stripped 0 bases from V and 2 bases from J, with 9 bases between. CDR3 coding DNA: TGTGCCAGCAGCTTGGCGGGGTCCCCCTACGAGCAGTACTTC. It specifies CASSLAGSPYEQYF.

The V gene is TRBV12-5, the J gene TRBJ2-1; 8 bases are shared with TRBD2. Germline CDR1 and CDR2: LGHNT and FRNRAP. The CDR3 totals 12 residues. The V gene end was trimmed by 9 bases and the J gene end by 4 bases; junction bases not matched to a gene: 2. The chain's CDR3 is CASGGVYNEQFF. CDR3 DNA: TGTGCTAGCGGGGGGGTTTACAATGAGCAGTTCTTC.

The CDR3 bases are TGTGCCAGCAGCTTAAGCCCCGGACAAAATGAAAAACTGTTTTTT. This sequence encodes CASSLSPGQNEKLFF. The chain employs TRBV7-6 and TRBJ1-4; a possible D gene is TRBD1 (5 bases). The germline V gene encodes CDR1 SGHVS and CDR2 FNYEAQ. V dropped 2 bases and J dropped 5 bases, with 12 bases sitting between them. The CDR3 has 15 amino acids.

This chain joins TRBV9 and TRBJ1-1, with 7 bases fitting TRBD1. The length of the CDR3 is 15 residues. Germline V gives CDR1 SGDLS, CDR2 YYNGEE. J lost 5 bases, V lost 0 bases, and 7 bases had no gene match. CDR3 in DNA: TGTGCCAGCAGCGTAGGGGGTCGACAGGGAACTGAAGCTTTCTTT. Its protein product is CASSVGGRQGTEAFF.

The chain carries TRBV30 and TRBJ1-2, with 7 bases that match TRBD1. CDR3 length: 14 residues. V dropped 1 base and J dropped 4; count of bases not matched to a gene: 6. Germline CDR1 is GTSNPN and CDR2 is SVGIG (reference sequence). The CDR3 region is CAWSADRVIYGYTF. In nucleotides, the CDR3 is TGTGCCTGGAGTGCAGACAGGGTTATCTATGGCTACACCTTC.

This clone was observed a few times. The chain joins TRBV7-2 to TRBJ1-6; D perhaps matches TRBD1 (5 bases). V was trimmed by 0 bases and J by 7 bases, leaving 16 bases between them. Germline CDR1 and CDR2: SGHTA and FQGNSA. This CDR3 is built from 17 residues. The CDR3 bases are TGTGCCAGCAGCTTAGCCCGGGGGGGGTCGGGAAATTCACCCCTCCACTTT. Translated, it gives CASSLARGGSGNSPLHF.

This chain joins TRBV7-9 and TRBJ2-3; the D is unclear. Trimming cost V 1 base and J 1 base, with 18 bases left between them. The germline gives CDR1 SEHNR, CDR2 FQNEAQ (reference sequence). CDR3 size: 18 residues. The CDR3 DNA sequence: TGTGCCAGCAGCTTAGTAACGAGTGCGGCGTACCGCACAGATACGCAGTATTTT. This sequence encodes CASSLVTSAAYRTDTQYF.

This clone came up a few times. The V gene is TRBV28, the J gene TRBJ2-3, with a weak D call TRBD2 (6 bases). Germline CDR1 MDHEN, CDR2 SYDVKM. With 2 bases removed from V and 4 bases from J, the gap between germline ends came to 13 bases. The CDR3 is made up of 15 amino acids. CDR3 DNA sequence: TGTGCCAGCAGTTTAGCCGGCGGGAACCCAGATACGCAGTATTTT. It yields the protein CASSLAGGNPDTQYF. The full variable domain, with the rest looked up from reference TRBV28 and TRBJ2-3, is DVKVTQSSRYLVKRTGEKVFLECVQDMDHENMFWYRQDPGLGLRLIYFSYDVKMKEKGDIPEGYSVSREKKERFSLILESASTNQTSMYLCASSLAGGNPDTQYFGPGTRLTVL.

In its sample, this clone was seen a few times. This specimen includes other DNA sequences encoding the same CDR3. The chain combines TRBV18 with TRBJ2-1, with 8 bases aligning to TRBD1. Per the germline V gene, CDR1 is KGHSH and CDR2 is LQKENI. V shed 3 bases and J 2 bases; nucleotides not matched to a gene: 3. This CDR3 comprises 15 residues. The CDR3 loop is CASSPGTGTYNEQFF. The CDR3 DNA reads TGTGCCAGCTCACCCGGGACAGGTACCTACAATGAGCAGTTCTTC. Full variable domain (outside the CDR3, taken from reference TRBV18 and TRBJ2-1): NAGVMQNPRHLVRRRGQEARLRCSPMKGHSHVYWYRQLPEEGLKFMVYLQKENIIDESGMPKERFSAEFPKEGPSILRIQQVVRGDSAAYFCASSPGTGTYNEQFFGPGTRLTVL.

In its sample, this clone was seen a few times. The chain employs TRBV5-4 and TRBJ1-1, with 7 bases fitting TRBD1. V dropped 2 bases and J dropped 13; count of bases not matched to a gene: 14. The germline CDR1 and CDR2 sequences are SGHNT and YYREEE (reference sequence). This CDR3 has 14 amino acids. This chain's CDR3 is CASSFYHRGPGGFF. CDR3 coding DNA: TGTGCCAGCAGCTTTTACCACAGGGGCCCTGGAGGTTTCTTT.